These T cell receptor beta chains were read from a single sample in a study of blood T cell repertoires in COVID-19. Clones were sequenced by immunoSEQ multiplex PCR, and TCRdb holds only the in-frame ones, with some missing. The data hold a few hundred thousand clones, with roughly nine tenths observed a single time. The specimen sequenced was PBMCs or T cells enriched from blood (not recorded which). These receptors were taken from a woman aged 45 to 65 who had been exposed to COVID-19. Both conserved end residues are part of each CDR3. A D gene is named only where the DNA matches it firmly. Only some rows state a clone size, as once, few, many or a class for expanded clones.

>TRBV18|-|-|TRBJ2-7
CASSPSGGPYEQYF
TGTGCCAGCTCACCATCGGGGGGCCCCTACGAGCAGTACTTC
>TRBV4-1|-|-|TRBJ1-3
CASSQDSGLSGDTIYF
TGCGCCAGCAGCCAAGATTCGGGGCTCTCAGGGGACACCATATATTTT
>TRBV16|-|-|TRBJ1-1
CASSQGGSTEAFF
TGTGCCAGCAGCCAAGGGGGGAGCACTGAAGCTTTCTTT
>TRBV2|TRBD2|once|TRBJ2-1
CASSAGLAGGTQFF
TGTGCCAGCAGTGCGGGACTAGCGGGGGGGACACAGTTCTTC
>TRBV5-1|-|-|TRBJ2-1
CASSLSYNEQFF
TGCGCCAGCAGCCTATCCTACAATGAGCAGTTCTTC
>TRBV20-1|-|-|TRBJ1-2
CTSGWHRGYTF
TGCACTAGCGGGTGGCATAGAGGCTACACCTTC
>TRBV6-2/TRBV6-3|TRBD2|-|TRBJ2-5
CASSYFGPGGGAIETQYF
TGTGCCAGCAGTTACTTCGGTCCTGGCGGGGGGGCAATAGAGACCCAGTACTTC
>TRBV6-5|TRBD1|once|TRBJ2-7
CASSNYRGLYEQYF
TGTGCCAGCAGTAACTACAGGGGGCTGTACGAGCAGTACTTC
>TRBV21-1|-|-|TRBJ2-4
CASSKAEALAKNIQYF
TGTGCCAGCAGCAAAGCAGAGGCCCTAGCCAAAAACATTCAGTACTTC
>TRBV29-1|TRBD2|-|TRBJ2-3
CSGGVRGGKDTQYF
TGCAGCGGAGGGGTGCGGGGGGGGAAAGATACGCAGTATTTT
>TRBV9|TRBD2|-|TRBJ2-3
CASSASPAGEDTQYF
TGTGCCAGCAGCGCCTCACCCGCGGGGGAAGATACGCAGTATTTT
>TRBV29-1|-|-|TRBJ1-1
CSSRGGGQGTEAFF
TGCAGCTCCCGGGGCGGGGGCCAGGGGACTGAAGCTTTCTTT
>TRBV9|TRBD1|-|TRBJ1-4
CASSNGQEGGEKLFF
TGTGCCAGCAGCAATGGACAGGAAGGTGGTGAAAAACTGTTTTTT
>TRBV7-2|TRBD2|-|TRBJ2-3
CASSPGRLAGGPGDTQYF
TGTGCCAGCAGCCCCGGTCGACTAGCGGGGGGGCCAGGAGATACGCAGTATTTT
>TRBV14|-|-|TRBJ1-2
CASSQLYTGSGYTF
TGTGCCAGCAGCCAACTTTATACAGGGTCTGGCTACACCTTC
>TRBV28|-|-|TRBJ1-5
CASSLPHRSQPQHF
TGTGCCAGCAGTTTACCCCACCGCAGTCAGCCCCAGCATTTT
>TRBV27|TRBD1|few|TRBJ1-2
CASSFGTGRGEDGYTF
TGTGCCAGCAGTTTCGGGACAGGGAGGGGTGAGGATGGCTACACCTTC
>TRBV28|-|few|TRBJ1-5
CASSSPSDSQPQHF
TGTGCCAGCAGTTCCCCCTCCGACTCTCAGCCCCAGCATTTT
>TRBV5-5|-|-|TRBJ2-5
CASSGAGGQETQYF
TGTGCCAGCAGCGGGGCCGGGGGCCAAGAGACCCAGTACTTC
>TRBV5-1|TRBD1|-|TRBJ1-2
CASSSVMAPQGAHGYTF
TGCGCCAGCAGCTCCGTGATGGCCCCTCAGGGGGCGCATGGCTACACCTTC